This T cell receptor beta chain was observed in a study of CD8+CD57+ T cells in acquired aplastic anemia (dated by TCRdb to between 2017 and 2018). As for the study more broadly: A mean of around 3.2 ug of DNA, ranging from about 0.17 to 30 ug, was extracted from sorted CD4+ and CD8+ cells. Mean read counts for healthy donor samples were approximately 10 million for CD4+ cells and roughly 12 million for CD8+ cells. Results and caveats for the whole study, not just this receptor: Although 25 to 30 CD8+ CDR3 sequences were shared by patients and controls, these sequences appeared highly expressed in patients and within the immunodominant clones of patients. Between patients and healthy controls, no significant difference in CD8+ Simpson's diversity was found (P=0.060).

Germline trimming amounts to 5 bases on V and 2 bases on J, with 3 as the count of junction bases outside the gene matches. The CDR3 runs 14 amino acids, cysteine and phenylalanine included. The kept DNA is CDR3 alone, 42 bases in frame from the first base. CDR1 is given as LNHDA and CDR2 as SQIVND, both from the germline V gene (reference sequence). Genomic DNA was used as template for profiling of TCR beta VDJ combinations and CDR3 sequences. An Illumina HiSeq 2000 was the platform used for TCR repertoire sequencing. Turning to the authors' computational methods: Repertoire assessment relied on Simpson's diversity index, CDR3 size and DJ length profiles, and TRBV/TRBJ rearrangement plots. The most abundant DNA sequence in the deep sequencing data was taken as the immunodominant clone. CDR3 amino acid sequences were checked for sharing across subjects and were also compared against the VDJdb database and published repertoires. TCRdb's own reprocessing of the public reads used fastp at Q25 and MiXCR and kept productive beta chains. Entries are consolidated by CDR3 protein sequence, retaining the most common genes and DNA. The V and J calls were determined by TCRdb, not by the authors. The sample profile shows roughly 50,000 distinct CDR3 sequences; around 72% of them were found once. The ten largest clones add up to around a third of the sample.

In the study, sorted CD4+ and CD8+ blood T cells from patients with severe aplastic anemia and from healthy subjects underwent deep sequencing of TCR repertoires. Ficoll-Paque density gradient centrifugation was used to isolate peripheral blood mononuclear cells. Before DNA was extracted, CD4+ and CD8+ T cells were sorted using either FACS or magnetic beads. The table lists this clonotype with a count of one. The target of this receptor is not known. No much larger clone is present one base from it, and per-base qualities are unavailable. One read alone is a weak basis. The chain was built from TRBV19 and TRBJ2-5; 9 bases in the middle match TRBD2. Sequencing was performed on sorted CD4+, CD8+, or CD8+CD57+ T cells (not recorded which) from PBMCs. This receptor was taken from a human donor in good health, serving as a control. Here is the DNA: TGTGCCAGTAGTCTGACTAGCGGACAAGAGACCCAGTACTTC. Its product reads: CASSLTSGQETQYF.